The 15 T cell receptor beta chains in this list originate from one sample, sequenced in a study of blood T cell repertoires in COVID-19. The table came from immunoSEQ multiplex PCR; TCRdb's copy has only in-frame clones and leaves some out. This sample yields about 300,000 clones, of which roughly 90% are seen a single time; under 7.5% belongs to the top ten. The sample comprised peripheral blood. These TCRs come from a man younger than 30 who had recovered from COVID-19.

The chain joins TRBV10-3 to TRBJ2-7, with TRBD1 identical over 11 bases. J gave up 7 bases and V 7 bases, and 9 bases lay outside the gene matches. This CDR3 is 14 amino acids long. Per the germline V gene, CDR1 is ENHRY and CDR2 is SYGVKD. The DNA of the CDR3 is TGTGCCATCACCTCGGACAGGGGGCCGGGGGAGCAGTACTTC. Translation gives CAITSDRGPGEQYF.

The chain couples TRBV5-4 to TRBJ2-1; 9 bases are shared with TRBD2. V lost 4 bases to trimming and J lost 8 bases; unmatched junction nucleotides: 13. The CDR3 covers 16 residues. Germline-derived CDR1 and CDR2 are SGHNT and YYREEE (reference sequence). The CDR3 sequence: CASSVSGGMSADEQFF. Written as DNA, the CDR3 is TGTGCCAGCAGCGTCAGCGGGGGGATGAGTGCCGATGAGCAGTTCTTC.

The V call is TRBV5-6, the J call TRBJ1-2, with D possibly being TRBD1 (5 bases). Germline V CDR1 and CDR2: SGHDT, YYEEEE. The CDR3 is 12 residues long. V lost 3 bases and J 8 bases, leaving 11 bases between the germline ends. The CDR3 sequence: CASSWGPQGYTF. The DNA of the CDR3 is TGTGCCAGCAGCTGGGGCCCTCAAGGCTACACCTTC. The whole variable domain, remainder taken from reference TRBV5-6 and TRBJ1-2, is DAGVTQSPTHLIKTRGQQVTLRCSPKSGHDTVSWYQQALGQGPQFIFQYYEEEERQRGNFPDRFSGHQFPNYSSELNVNALLLGDSALYLCASSWGPQGYTFGSGTRLTVV.

CDR3 sequence reads: CASSPGAGRGSPLHF. The DNA of the CDR3 is TGTGCCAGCTCACCAGGGGCAGGGCGAGGTTCACCCCTCCACTTT. This chain uses TRBV18 with TRBJ1-6; D may be TRBD1 (5 bases). Germline V gives CDR1 KGHSH, CDR2 LQKENI. This CDR3 is 15 amino acids long. V was pared by 2 bases and J by 9 bases, with 14 bases between.

This chain links TRBV5-1 with TRBJ2-3; TRBD1 might be the D (5 bases). The CDR3 covers 15 residues. V was trimmed by 0 bases and J by 2 bases, leaving 10 bases between them. Germline CDR1 reads SGHRS; CDR2 reads YFSETQ. The CDR3 DNA follows: TGCGCCAGCAGCTTGGAGGGGCCCCCCACAGATACGCAGTATTTT. Amino acid sequence: CASSLEGPPTDTQYF.

The chain uses TRBV18 and TRBJ1-2; 7 bases line up with TRBD1. V trimming: 0 bases; J trimming: 4 bases; junction bases outside the gene matches: 5. Germline V gives CDR1 KGHSH, CDR2 LQKENI. This CDR3 region has 15 residues. CDR3: CASSPPGTESYGYTF. CDR3 coding DNA: TGTGCCAGCTCACCACCCGGGACAGAATCCTATGGCTACACCTTC.

In its sample, this clone was seen once. The chain has TRBV9 and TRBJ1-5; 7 bases are shared with TRBD1. CDR1 SGDLS and CDR2 YYNGEE come from the germline V gene. Germline trimming cut 0 bases from V and 6 bases from J; bases unmatched to any gene: 0. The CDR3 has 13 residues. CDR3: CASSVEGAQPQHF. In DNA, the CDR3 is TGTGCCAGCAGCGTAGAGGGGGCTCAGCCCCAGCATTTT.

The V and J genes are TRBV13 and TRBJ2-3; D is undetermined. The CDR3 sequence is 17 residues long. The V end was cut by 4 bases, the J end by 0 bases, with 17 bases between. The germline V gene has CDR1 PRHDT and CDR2 FYEKMQ (reference sequence). The CDR3 DNA reads as TGTGCCAGCAGCTCCCCCCACTCTCCTCTTAGCACAGATACGCAGTATTTT. The encoded protein is CASSSPHSPLSTDTQYF.

This rearrangement joins TRBV18 to TRBJ1-3, with 8 positions matching TRBD1. Germline-derived CDR1 and CDR2 are KGHSH and LQKENI. The CDR3 consists of 16 residues. The V segment lost 4 bases and the J segment 0 bases; nucleotides outside the gene matches: 5. The CDR3 nucleotides read TGTGCCAGCTCACTCCTGGGACAGGCCTCTGGAAACACCATATATTTT. This gives the protein CASSLLGQASGNTIYF.

This rearrangement joins TRBV2 to TRBJ2-1; the match to TRBD1 covers 10 bases. Per the germline V gene, CDR1 is SNHLY and CDR2 is FYNNEI. The CDR3 consists of 15 residues. V lost 3 bases and J lost 8; bases outside the gene matches: 7. CDR3 in amino acids: CASSEQTGGLYEQFF. CDR3 nucleotide sequence: TGTGCCAGCAGTGAGCAGACAGGGGGCCTTTATGAGCAGTTCTTC.

The chain couples TRBV9 to TRBJ2-7, with 7 positions matching TRBD1. V was pared by 2 bases and J by 3 bases, with 2 bases of the junction left unmatched. Germline CDR1 and CDR2: SGDLS and YYNGEE. The CDR3 has 13 amino acids. The CDR3 here is CASSVGDSYEQYF. DNA of the CDR3: TGTGCCAGCAGCGTTGGGGACAGCTACGAGCAGTACTTC.

The V and J genes are TRBV21-1 and TRBJ1-6; the table's D call, TRBD1, was not checked against the DNA. TRBV21-1 is classified as a pseudogene. The CDR3 contains 21 residues. CDR3 residues: CASTPSHTGTGRGSYNSPLHF. CDR3 sequence (DNA): TGTGCCAGCACTCCGTCGCATACCGGGACAGGGCGAGGCTCCTATAATTCACCCCTCCACTTT.

The V and J genes are TRBV6-5 and TRBJ2-5, with D possibly TRBD2 on 6 matching bases. Deletions cut 10 bases from V and 1 base from J, with 19 bases between. Germline V gene lookup returns CDR1 MNHEY and CDR2 SVGAGI. The CDR3 covers 15 residues. CDR3 coding DNA: TGTGCCACTGGGCCCTCGGAGGGATCCCAAGAGACCCAGTACTTC. It is translated as CATGPSEGSQETQYF.

In DNA, the CDR3 is TGTGCCAGCAGCTTAATGGGACAGCGCTATGGCTACACCTTC. It yields the protein CASSLMGQRYGYTF. V and J are TRBV7-9 and TRBJ1-2; TRBD1 matches 7 bases. The CDR3 is 14 amino acids. Germline CDR1 and CDR2: SEHNR and FQNEAQ (reference sequence). J was trimmed by 4 bases and V by 2 bases; bases with no gene match: 4.

The sample holds one count of this clone. The V call is TRBV4-1, the J call TRBJ2-7, with a weak D call TRBD1 (5 bases). The germline V and J ends were trimmed by 6 bases and 2 bases, with 17 bases remaining between them. CDR3 length equals 15 residues. Germline values: CDR1 MGHRA, CDR2 YSYEKL. CDR3 in amino acids: CASSREGAGAYEQYF. The CDR3 DNA follows: TGCGCCAGCAGTCGAGAAGGGGCAGGAGCCTACGAGCAGTACTTC.